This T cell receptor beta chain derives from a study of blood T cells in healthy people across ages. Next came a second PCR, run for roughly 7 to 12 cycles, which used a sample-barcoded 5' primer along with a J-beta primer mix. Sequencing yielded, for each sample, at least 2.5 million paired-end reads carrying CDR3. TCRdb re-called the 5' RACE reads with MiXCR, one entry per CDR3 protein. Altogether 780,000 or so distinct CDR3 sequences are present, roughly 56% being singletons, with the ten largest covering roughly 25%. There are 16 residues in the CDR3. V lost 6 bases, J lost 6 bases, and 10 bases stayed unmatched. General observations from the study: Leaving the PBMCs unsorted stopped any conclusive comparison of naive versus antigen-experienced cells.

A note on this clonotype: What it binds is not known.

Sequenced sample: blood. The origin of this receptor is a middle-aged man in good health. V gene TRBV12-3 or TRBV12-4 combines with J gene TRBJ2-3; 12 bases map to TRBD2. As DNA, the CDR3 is TGTGCCAGCAGCCTGACTAGCGGGGGTCATGTTGATACGCAGTATTTT. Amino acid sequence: CASSLTSGGHVDTQYF.